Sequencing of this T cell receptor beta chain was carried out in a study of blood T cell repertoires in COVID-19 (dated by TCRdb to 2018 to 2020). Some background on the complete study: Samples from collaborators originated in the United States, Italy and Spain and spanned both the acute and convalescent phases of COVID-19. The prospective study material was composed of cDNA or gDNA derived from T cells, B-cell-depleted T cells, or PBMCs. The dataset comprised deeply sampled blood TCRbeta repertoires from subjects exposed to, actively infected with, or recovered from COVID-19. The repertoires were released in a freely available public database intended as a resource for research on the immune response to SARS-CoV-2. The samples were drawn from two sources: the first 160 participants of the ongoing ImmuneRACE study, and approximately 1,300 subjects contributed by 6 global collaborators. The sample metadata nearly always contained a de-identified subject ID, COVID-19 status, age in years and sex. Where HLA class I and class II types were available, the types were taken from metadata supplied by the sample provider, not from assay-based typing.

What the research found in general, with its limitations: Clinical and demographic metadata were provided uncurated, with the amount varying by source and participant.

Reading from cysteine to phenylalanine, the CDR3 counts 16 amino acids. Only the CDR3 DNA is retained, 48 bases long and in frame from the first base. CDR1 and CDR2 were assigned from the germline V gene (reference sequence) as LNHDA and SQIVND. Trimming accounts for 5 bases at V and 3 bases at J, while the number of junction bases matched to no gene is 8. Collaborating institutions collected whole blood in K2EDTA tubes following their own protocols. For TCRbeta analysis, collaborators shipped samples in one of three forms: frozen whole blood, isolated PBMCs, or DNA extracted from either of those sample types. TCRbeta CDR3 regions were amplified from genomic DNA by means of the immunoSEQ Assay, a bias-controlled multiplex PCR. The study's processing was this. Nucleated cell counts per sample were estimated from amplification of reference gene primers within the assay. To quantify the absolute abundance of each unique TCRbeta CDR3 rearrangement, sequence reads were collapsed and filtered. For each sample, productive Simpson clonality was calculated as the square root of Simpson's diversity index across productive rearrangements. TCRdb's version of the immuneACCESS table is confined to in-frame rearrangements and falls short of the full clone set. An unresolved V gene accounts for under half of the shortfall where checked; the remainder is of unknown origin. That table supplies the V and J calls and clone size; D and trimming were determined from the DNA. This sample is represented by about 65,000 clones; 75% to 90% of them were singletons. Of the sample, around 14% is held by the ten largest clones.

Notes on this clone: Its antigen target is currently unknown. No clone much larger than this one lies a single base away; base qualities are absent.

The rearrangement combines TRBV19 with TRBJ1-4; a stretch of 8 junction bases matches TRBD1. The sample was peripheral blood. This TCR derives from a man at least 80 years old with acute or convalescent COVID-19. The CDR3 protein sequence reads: CASSPPPGQANEKLFF. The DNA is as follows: TGTGCCAGTAGTCCCCCGCCGGGACAGGCTAATGAAAAACTGTTTTTT.